This T cell receptor beta chain was profiled in a study of T cell responses to AZD1222 COVID-19 vaccine. The repertoire was sequenced with immunoSEQ multiplex PCR; TCRdb's copy has only in-frame clones and lacks some. The table has 110,000 to 150,000 clones, 85% to 95% seen once. The TCR comes from an adult in good health. Here the sequenced sample was peripheral blood, taken on day 0 of AZD1222 vaccination.

CDR3 protein: CASSPGQGIKMNTEAFF. The CDR3, as DNA: TGTGCCAGCAGTCCAGGACAGGGGATAAAAATGAACACTGAAGCTTTCTTT. This chain links TRBV6-6 with TRBJ1-1; TRBD1 aligns across 9 bases. From germline, CDR1 is MNHNY and CDR2 SVGAGI (reference sequence). The CDR3 loop spans 17 amino acids. V lost 5 bases, J lost 0 bases, and 10 bases stayed unmatched.